This T cell receptor (beta chain) derives from a study of shared clonotypes between healthy human individuals. TCRdb's copy holds only in-frame clones and misses some; the assay was immunoSEQ multiplex PCR. The sample has 190,000 or so clones, approximately 62% seen once; the top ten hold around 9.3%. To note about this clone: Its specificity is not known.

The CDR3 runs 13 residues. From germline, CDR1 is SGHVS and CDR2 FNYEAQ. V lost 2 bases to trimming and J lost 6 bases, with 9 bases between them. Points from the study as a whole: Non-shared clonotypes displayed generation probabilities falling below those of clonotypes present in all four donors.

The sequence was obtained from a man aged 25 to 40 in good health. The J gene is TRBJ2-3, the V gene TRBV7-6; D is perhaps TRBD2 (6 bases). The sample was memory CD4+ T cells sorted from blood. The subset here: CD45RA-negative fraction. The CDR3 loop is CASSLWAGDTQYF. CDR3 DNA sequence: TGTGCCAGCAGCTTATGGGCGGGGGATACGCAGTATTTT.